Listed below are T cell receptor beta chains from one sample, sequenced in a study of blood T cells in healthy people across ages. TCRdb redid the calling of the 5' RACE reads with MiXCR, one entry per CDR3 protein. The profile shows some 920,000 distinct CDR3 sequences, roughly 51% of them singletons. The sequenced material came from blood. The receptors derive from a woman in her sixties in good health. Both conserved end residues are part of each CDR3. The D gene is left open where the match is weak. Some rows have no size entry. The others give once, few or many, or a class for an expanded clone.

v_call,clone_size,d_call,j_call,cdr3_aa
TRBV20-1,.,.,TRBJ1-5,CSARGGDGTQHF
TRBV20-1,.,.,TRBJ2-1,CSASWRAGRGVGQFF
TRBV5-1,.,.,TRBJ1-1,CASRGAEGTEAFF
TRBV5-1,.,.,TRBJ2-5,CASSPGEGGETQYF
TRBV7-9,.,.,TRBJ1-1,CASSFKGVNIAAFF
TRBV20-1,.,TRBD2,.,CSAIRMGLAGSSYNEQYF
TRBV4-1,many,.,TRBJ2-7,CASSQDPSGFYEQYF
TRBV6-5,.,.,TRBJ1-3,CASRPGGSGNTIYF
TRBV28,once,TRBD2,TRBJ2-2,CASSRTSGMGNTGELFF
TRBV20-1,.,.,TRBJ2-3,CSGWGDYTDTQYF
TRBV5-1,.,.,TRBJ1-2,CASSLSEYYGYTF
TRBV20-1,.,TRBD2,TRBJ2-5,CSATGEGDRTQYF
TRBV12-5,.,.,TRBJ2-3,CASGLAPSDTQYF
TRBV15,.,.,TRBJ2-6,CATLRGPGANVLTF
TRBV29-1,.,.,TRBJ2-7,CSVGWGSGLSYEQYF
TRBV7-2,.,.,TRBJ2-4,CASSPTLAKNIQYF
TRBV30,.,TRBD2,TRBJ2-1,CAWSSGGPNEQFF
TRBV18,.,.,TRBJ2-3,CASSPGTPSDTQYF
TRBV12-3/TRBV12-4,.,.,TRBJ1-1,CASSHEFPEAFF
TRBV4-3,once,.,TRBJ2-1,CASSQGHAGNFYNEQFF
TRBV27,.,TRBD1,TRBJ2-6,CASSLGQGAHGANVLTF
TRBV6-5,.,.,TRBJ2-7,CASSPLDARDGQYF
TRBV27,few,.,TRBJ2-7,CASSPHTGPYEQYF
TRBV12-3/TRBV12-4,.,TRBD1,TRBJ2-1,CASTAPGQGYNEQFF
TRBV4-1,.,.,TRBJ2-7,CASSQAPGTQAYEQYF
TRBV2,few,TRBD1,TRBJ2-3,CASDRDSTDTQYF
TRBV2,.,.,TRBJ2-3,CASIRKGTDTQYF
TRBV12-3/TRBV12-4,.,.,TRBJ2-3,CASTPDPRVGTQYF
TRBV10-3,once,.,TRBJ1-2,CAISDNKQYGYTF
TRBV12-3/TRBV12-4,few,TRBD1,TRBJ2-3,CASTGQGFTDTQYF
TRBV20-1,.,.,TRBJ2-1,CSARTGAGSYNEQFF
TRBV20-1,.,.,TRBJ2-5,CSAKYLQETQYF
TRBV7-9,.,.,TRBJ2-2,CASRPRGVNTGELFF
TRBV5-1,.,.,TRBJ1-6,CASSINLNSYNSPLHF
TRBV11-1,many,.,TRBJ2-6,CASRPTGTGANVLTF
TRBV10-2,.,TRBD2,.,CASSERASGSSEQYF
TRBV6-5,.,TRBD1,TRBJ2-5,CASGGQGGETQYF
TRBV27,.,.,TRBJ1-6,CASSLGRENSPLHF
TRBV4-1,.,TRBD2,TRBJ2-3,CASSQGSGGAQDTQYF
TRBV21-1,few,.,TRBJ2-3,CASTQGGAGEMDTQYF
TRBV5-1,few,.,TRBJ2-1,CASSLAKGPRLSYNEQFF
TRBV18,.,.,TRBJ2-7,CASSPSSGRSYNEQYF
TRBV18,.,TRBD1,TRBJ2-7,CASSLTGQGSEQYF
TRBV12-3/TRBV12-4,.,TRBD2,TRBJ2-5,CAGSFSTSGQETQYF
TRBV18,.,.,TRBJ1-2,CASSPSAGEDYGYTF
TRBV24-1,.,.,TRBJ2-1,CATSDLGLAMLEKQFF
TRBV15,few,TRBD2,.,CATSRVREVIYEQYF
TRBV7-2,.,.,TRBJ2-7,CASSLFVGRAHEQYF
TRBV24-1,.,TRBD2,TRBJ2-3,CATSEPREVTDTQYF
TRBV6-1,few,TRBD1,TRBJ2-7,CASGDRGYEQYF
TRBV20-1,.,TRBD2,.,CSAVPSLAVELSYEQYF
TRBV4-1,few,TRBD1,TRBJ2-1,CASSQGDRGPKGEQFF
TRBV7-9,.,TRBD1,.,CASSLPGAGGNEQYF
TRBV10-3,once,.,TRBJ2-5,CAISETGETQYF
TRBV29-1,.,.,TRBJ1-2,CSVSWGRADGYTF
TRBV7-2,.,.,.,CASSRIRGRFPNEQYF